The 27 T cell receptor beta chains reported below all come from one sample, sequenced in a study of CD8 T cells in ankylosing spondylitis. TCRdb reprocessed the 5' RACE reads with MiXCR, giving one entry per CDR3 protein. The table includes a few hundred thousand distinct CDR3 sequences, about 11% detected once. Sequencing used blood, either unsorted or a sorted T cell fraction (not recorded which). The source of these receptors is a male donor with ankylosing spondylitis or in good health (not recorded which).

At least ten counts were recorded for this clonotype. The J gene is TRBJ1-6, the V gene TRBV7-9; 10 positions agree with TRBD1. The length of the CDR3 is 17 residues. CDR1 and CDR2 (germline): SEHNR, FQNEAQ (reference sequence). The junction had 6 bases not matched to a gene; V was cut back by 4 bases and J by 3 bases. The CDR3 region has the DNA TGTGCCAGCAGCTCCCGGGACAGGGGCAACTATAATTCACCCCTCCACTTT. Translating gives CASSSRDRGNYNSPLHF.

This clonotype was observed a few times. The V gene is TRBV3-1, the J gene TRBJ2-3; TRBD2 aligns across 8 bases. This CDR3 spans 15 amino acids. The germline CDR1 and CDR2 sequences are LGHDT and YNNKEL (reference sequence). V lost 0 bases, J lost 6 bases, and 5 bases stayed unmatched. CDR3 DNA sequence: TGTGCCAGCAGCCAAGATGGCGGGGGGCAGGATACGCAGTATTTT. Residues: CASSQDGGGQDTQYF.

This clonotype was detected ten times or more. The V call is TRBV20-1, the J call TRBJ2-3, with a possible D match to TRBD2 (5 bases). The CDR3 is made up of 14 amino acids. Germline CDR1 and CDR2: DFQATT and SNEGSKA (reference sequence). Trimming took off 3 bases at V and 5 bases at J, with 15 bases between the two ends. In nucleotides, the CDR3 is TGCAGTGCTAGTTCCGGACTTCACCTAGATACGCAGTATTTT. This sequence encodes CSASSGLHLDTQYF.

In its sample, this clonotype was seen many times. As DNA, the CDR3 is TGTGCCAGCTCCAAGGGTCTAGCGGGGACCTACGAGCAGTACTTC. As protein: CASSKGLAGTYEQYF. This rearrangement joins TRBV2 to TRBJ2-7; TRBD2 agrees at 9 bases. From germline, CDR1 is SNHLY and CDR2 FYNNEI. The CDR3 totals 15 residues. V lost 8 bases to trimming and J lost 2 bases; unmatched junction nucleotides: 10. Using reference TRBV2 and TRBJ2-7 for the parts outside the CDR3, the full variable domain is EPEVTQTPSHQVTQMGQEVILRCVPISNHLYFYWYRQILGQKVEFLVSFYNNEISEKSEIFDDQFSVERPDGSNFTLKIRSTKLEDSAMYFCASSKGLAGTYEQYFGPGTRLTVT.

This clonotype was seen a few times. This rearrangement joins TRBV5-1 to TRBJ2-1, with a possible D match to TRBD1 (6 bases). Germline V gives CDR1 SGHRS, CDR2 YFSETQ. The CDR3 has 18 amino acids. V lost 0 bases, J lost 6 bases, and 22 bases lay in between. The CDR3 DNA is TGCGCCAGCAGCTTGGAGGTCGTGGCCGGACAGACGTCCAATGAGCAGTTCTTC. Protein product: CASSLEVVAGQTSNEQFF.

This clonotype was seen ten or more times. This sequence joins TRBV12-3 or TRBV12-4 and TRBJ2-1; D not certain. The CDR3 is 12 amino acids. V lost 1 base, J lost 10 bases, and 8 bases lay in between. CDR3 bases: TGTGCCAGCAGTTTAGTCCGCAGAGAGCAGTTCTTC. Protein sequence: CASSLVRREQFF.

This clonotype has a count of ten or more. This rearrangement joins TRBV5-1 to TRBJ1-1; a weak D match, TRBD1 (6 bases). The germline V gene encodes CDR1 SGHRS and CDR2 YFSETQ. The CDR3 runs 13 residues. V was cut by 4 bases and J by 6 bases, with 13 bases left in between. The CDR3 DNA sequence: TGCGCCAGCAGCGGACTCAGGGGATCTGAAGCTTTCTTT. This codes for CASSGLRGSEAFF.

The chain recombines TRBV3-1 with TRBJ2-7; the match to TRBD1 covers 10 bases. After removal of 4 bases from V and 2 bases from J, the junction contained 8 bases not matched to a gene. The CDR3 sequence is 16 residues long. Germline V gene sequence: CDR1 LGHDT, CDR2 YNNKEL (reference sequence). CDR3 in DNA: TGTGCCAGCAGCCCTTCTCCGGGACAGGGGACCTACGAGCAGTACTTC. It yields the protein CASSPSPGQGTYEQYF.

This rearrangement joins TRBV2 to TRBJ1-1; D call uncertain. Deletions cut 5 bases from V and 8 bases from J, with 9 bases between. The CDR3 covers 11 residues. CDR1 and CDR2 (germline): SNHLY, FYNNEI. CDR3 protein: CASSLNPEAFF. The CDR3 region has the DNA TGTGCCAGCAGTTTAAACCCCGAAGCTTTCTTT.

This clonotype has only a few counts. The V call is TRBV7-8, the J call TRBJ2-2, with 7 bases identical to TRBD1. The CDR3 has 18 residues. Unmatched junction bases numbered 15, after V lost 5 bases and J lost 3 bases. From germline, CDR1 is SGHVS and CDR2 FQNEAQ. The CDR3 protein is CASSQLLDRTKDTGELFF. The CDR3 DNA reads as TGTGCCAGCAGCCAACTCCTGGACAGGACAAAGGACACCGGGGAGCTGTTTTTT.

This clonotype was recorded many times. As DNA, the CDR3 is TGTGCCATCAGTGAGTCAGGGGCGAGTTGGAATCAGCCCCAGCATTTT. Amino acids: CAISESGASWNQPQHF. The rearrangement joins TRBV10-3 to TRBJ1-5; TRBD1 might be the D (5 bases). Germline CDR1 reads ENHRY; CDR2 reads SYGVKD. The CDR3 is made up of 16 amino acids. V lost 0 bases and J 4 bases, leaving 13 bases between the germline ends.

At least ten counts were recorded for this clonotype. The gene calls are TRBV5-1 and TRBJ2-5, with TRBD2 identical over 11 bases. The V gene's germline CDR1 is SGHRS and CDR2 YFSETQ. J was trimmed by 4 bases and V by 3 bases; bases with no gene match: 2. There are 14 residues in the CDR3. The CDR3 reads CASSYGTSGETQYF. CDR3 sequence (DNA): TGCGCCAGCAGCTACGGGACTAGCGGAGAGACCCAGTACTTC. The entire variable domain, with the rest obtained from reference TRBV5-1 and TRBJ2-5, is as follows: KAGVTQTPRYLIKTRGQQVTLSCSPISGHRSVSWYQQTPGQGLQFLFEYFSETQRNKGNFPGRFSGRQFSNSRSEMNVSTLELGDSALYLCASSYGTSGETQYFGPGTRLLVL.

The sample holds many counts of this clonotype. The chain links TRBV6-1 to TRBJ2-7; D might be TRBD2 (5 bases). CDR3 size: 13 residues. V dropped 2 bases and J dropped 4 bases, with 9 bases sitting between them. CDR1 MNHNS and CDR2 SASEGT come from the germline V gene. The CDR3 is CASSEPGWYEQYF. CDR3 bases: TGTGCCAGCAGTGAACCGGGGTGGTACGAGCAGTACTTC.

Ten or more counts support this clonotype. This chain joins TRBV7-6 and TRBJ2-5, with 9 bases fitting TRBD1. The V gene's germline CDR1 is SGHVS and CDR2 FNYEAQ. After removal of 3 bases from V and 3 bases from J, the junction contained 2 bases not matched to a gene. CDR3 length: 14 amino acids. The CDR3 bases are TGTGCCAGCAGCTTGGACAGGGGTAAAGAGACCCAGTACTTC. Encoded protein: CASSLDRGKETQYF.

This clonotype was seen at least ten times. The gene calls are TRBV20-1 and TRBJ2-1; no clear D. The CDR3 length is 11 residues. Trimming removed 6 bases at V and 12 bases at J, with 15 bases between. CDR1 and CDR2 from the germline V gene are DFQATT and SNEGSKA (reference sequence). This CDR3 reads CSASTTERQFF. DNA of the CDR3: TGCAGTGCCAGTACCACCGAAAGGCAGTTCTTC.

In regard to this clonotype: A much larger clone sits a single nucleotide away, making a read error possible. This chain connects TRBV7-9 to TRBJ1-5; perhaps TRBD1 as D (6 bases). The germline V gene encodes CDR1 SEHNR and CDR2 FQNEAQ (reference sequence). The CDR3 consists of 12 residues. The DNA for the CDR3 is TGTGCCAGCAGCTCGGACAGTGAGCCCCATCATTTT. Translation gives CASSSDSEPHHF.

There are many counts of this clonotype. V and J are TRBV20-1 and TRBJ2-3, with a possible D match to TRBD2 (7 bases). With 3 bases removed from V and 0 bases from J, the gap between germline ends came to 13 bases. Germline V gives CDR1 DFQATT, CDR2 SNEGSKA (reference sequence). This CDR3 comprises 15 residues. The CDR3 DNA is TGCAGTGCTAGCCCTGCGGGGGCTAGCACAGATACGCAGTATTTT. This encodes CSASPAGASTDTQYF.

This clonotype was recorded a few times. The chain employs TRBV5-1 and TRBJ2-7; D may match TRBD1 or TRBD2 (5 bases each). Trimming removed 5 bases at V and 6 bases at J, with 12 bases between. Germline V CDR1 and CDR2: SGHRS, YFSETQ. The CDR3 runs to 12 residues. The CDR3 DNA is TGCGCCAGCAGTCAGAACGGGGCCGAGCAGTACTTC. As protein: CASSQNGAEQYF. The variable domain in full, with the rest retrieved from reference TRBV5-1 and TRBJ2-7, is KAGVTQTPRYLIKTRGQQVTLSCSPISGHRSVSWYQQTPGQGLQFLFEYFSETQRNKGNFPGRFSGRQFSNSRSEMNVSTLELGDSALYLCASSQNGAEQYFGPGTRLTVT.

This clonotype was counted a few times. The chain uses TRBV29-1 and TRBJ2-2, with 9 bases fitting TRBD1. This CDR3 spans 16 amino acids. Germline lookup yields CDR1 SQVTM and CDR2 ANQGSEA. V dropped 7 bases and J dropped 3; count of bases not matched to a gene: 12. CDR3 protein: CSAQTGGAGDTGELFF. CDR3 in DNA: TGCAGCGCCCAAACAGGGGGCGCGGGGGACACCGGGGAGCTGTTTTTT.

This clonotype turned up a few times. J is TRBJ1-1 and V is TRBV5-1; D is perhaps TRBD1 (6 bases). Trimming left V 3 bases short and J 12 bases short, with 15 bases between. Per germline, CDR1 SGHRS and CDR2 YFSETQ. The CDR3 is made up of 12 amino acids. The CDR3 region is CASSSNAQGSFF. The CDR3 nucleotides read TGCGCCAGCAGCTCTAACGCACAGGGATCTTTCTTT. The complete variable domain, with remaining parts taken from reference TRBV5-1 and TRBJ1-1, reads KAGVTQTPRYLIKTRGQQVTLSCSPISGHRSVSWYQQTPGQGLQFLFEYFSETQRNKGNFPGRFSGRQFSNSRSEMNVSTLELGDSALYLCASSSNAQGSFFGQGTRLTVV.

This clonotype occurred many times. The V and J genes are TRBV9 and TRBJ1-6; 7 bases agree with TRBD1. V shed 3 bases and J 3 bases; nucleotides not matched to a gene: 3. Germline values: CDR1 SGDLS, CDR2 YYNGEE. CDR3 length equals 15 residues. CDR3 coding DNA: TGTGCCAGCAGCGACGGGACAGACTATAATTCACCCCTCCACTTT. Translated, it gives CASSDGTDYNSPLHF.

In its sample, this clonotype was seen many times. CDR3: CSARLDTGLFLGEAFF. In nucleotides, the CDR3 is TGCAGTGCTAGGCTTGATACCGGGTTATTCTTGGGCGAAGCTTTCTTT. The J gene is TRBJ1-1, the V gene TRBV20-1; D not certain. Per the germline V gene, CDR1 is DFQATT and CDR2 is SNEGSKA (reference sequence). V lost 3 bases, J lost 8 bases, and 25 bases lay in between. CDR3 length: 16 residues.

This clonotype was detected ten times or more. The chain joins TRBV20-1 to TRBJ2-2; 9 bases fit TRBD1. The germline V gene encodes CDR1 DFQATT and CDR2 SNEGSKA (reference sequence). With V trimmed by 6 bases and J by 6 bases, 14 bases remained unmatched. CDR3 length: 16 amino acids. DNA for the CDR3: TGCAGTGCCAGGGACCCCGGGACAGGGAATTCCGGGGAGCTGTTTTTT. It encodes CSARDPGTGNSGELFF.

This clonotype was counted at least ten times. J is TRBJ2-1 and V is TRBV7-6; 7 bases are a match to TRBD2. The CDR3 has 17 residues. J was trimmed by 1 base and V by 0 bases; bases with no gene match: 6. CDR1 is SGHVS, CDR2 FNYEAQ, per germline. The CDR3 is CASSLATGTTSYNEQFF. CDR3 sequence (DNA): TGTGCCAGCAGCTTAGCAACCGGGACTACATCCTACAATGAGCAGTTCTTC.

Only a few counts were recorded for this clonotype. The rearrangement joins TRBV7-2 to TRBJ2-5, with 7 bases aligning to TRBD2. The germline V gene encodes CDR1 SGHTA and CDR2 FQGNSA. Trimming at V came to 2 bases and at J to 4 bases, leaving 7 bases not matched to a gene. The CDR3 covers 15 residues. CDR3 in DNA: TGTGCCAGCAGCTTACTGACTAGCACTCGAGAGACCCAGTACTTC. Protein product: CASSLLTSTRETQYF.

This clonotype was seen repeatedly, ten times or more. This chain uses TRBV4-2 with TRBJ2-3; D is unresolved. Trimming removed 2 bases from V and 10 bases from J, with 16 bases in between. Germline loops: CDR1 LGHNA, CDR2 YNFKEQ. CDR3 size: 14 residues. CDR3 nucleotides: TGTGCCAGCAGCCAAACGGAGTCAGGACGGGCGCAGTATTTT. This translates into CASSQTESGRAQYF.

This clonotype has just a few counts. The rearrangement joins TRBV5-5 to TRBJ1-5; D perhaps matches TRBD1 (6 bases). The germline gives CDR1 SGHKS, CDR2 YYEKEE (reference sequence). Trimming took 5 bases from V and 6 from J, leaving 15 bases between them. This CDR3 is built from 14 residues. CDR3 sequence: CASSERGGSQPQHF. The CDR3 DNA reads TGTGCCAGCAGTGAACGGGGGGGCTCTCAGCCCCAGCATTTT. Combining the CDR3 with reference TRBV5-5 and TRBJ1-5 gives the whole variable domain DAGVTQSPTHLIKTRGQQVTLRCSPISGHKSVSWYQQVLGQGPQFIFQYYEKEERGRGNFPDRFSARQFPNYSSELNVNALLLGDSALYLCASSERGGSQPQHFGDGTRLSIL.